This T cell receptor beta chain was identified during a study of blood T cell repertoires in COVID-19 (dated by TCRdb to the early 2020s). Describing the broader study: Samples from collaborators originated in the United States, Italy and Spain and spanned both the acute and convalescent phases of COVID-19. Where available, HLA class I and class II types were taken from metadata supplied by the sample provider and were not determined by assay-based typing. The repertoires were released in a freely available public database meant as a resource for research on the immune response to SARS-CoV-2. Deeply sampled blood TCRbeta repertoires from subjects exposed to, actively infected with, or recovered from COVID-19 were included in the dataset. The material from the prospective study consisted of cDNA or gDNA derived from T cells, B-cell-depleted T cells, or PBMCs. Samples came from the ongoing ImmuneRACE study (first 160 participants) plus 1,254 subjects from 6 global collaborators. The sample metadata nearly always contained a de-identified subject ID, COVID-19 status, age in years and sex. General study outcomes and caveats: How much clinical and demographic metadata was included differed by source and by participant, and the metadata was provided uncurated.

TCRbeta CDR3 regions were amplified from genomic DNA using the immunoSEQ Assay, a bias-controlled multiplex PCR. The study's processing was this. Within the assay, amplification of reference gene primers was used to estimate how many nucleated cells each sample contained. To quantify the absolute abundance of each unique TCRbeta CDR3 rearrangement, sequence reads were collapsed and filtered. For each sample, productive Simpson clonality was calculated as the square root of Simpson's diversity index over productive rearrangements. In TCRdb, the immuneACCESS table is reduced to in-frame sequences with V and J assigned. These tables do not hold every clone; where another copy was compared, an unresolved V gene accounts for under half, and the others remain unexplained. V, J and clone size were drawn from that table, and D and trimming were deduced from the DNA. The sample records fewer than 400,000 clones, around 87% of which are singletons. The ten largest clones capture roughly 3.1% of the sample.

Each collaborating institution followed its own protocols to collect whole blood in K2EDTA tubes. Collaborator samples were shipped for TCRbeta analysis as frozen whole blood, isolated PBMCs, or DNA extracted from either sample type. The V end loses 6 bases and the J end loses 5 bases, and a stretch of 13 bases separates them. From cysteine to phenylalanine, the CDR3 is 13 amino acids long. CDR3 DNA only is kept here, 39 bases in frame from base 1. Sequences MDHEN (CDR1) and SYDVKM (CDR2) are obtained from the germline V gene. A remark on this clone: What this receptor recognizes is not known. No clone much larger than this one lies a single base away; base qualities are absent.

The sample taken for sequencing was peripheral blood. The chain was built from TRBV28 and TRBJ2-5; the D segment could be TRBD1, given 6 matching bases. The TCR originated in a human donor in a cohort sampled during active COVID-19. The CDR3 is CASSNTGRETQYF. The nucleotide sequence reads as follows: TGTGCCAGCAGCAACACAGGGCGGGAGACCCAGTACTTC. The reference TRBV28 and TRBJ2-5 proteins fill in what lies around the CDR3, so the full variable domain reads DVKVTQSSRYLVKRTGEKVFLECVQDMDHENMFWYRQDPGLGLRLIYFSYDVKMKEKGDIPEGYSVSREKKERFSLILESASTNQTSMYLCASSNTGRETQYFGPGTRLLVL.